This T cell receptor (beta chain) is drawn from a study of cytomegalovirus exposure and HLA in healthy donors. Germline CDR1 and CDR2: SGHRS and YFSETQ. This CDR3 spans 15 amino acids. Between the trimmed V and J ends, which lost 0 bases and 7 bases, there was a span of 11 bases. Study observations and caveats: As confirmed in vitro, a few CMV-associated chains were specific for CMV antigens.

This clone was found a few times. Its antigen remains unidentified. Both 60 Vbeta primers and 13 Jbeta primers went into the PCR. Profiling relied on immunoSEQ multiplex PCR, and the TCRdb table lists in-frame clones only, not all of them. Here the sample spans about 120,000 clones, 81% being singletons. Sample: PBMCs. The J gene is TRBJ1-6, the V gene TRBV5-1; D not resolved. This TCR came from a man aged 18-30 years in good health and CMV-seronegative. The CDR3 DNA sequence: TGCGCCAGCAGCTTGGTGTGGGGAGGAAATTCACCCCTCCACTTT. Translation gives CASSLVWGGNSPLHF.